What follows are 7 T cell receptor beta chains derived from one specimen sequenced in a study of blood T cells in healthy people across ages (dated by TCRdb to between 2015 and 2017). Receptor amplification or capture employed 5' RACE. A second PCR of roughly 7 to 11 cycles was performed with a sample-barcoded 5' primer and a J-beta primer mix. TCRdb reprocessed the public reads (quality trimming at Q25 with fastp, clone calling with MiXCR) and kept in-frame beta chains. CDR3 protein sequences are deduplicated, and each keeps its most common genes and DNA. The sample table records 1,800,000 or so distinct CDR3 sequences; more than 35% of these occur just once. More than 20% of the sample rests with the top ten. The sequenced sample was blood. These receptors were taken from a human donor in good health.

This clonotype was counted at least ten times. The CDR3 nucleotides are TGTGCCAGCAGCTCTCTTTCGGAGACCCAGTACTTC. This gives the protein CASSSLSETQYF. The chain uses TRBV6-5 and TRBJ2-5; no clear D. The CDR3 has 12 amino acids. The V end was cut by 6 bases, the J end by 5 bases, with 10 bases between. Germline V gene data show CDR1 as MNHEY and CDR2 as SVGAGI.

The chain has TRBV20-1 and TRBJ2-4, with 7 bases identical to TRBD1. The trim removed 4 bases at V and 13 bases at J, leaving 16 bases unmatched. The CDR3 is 14 residues long. Germline CDR1 reads DFQATT; CDR2 reads SNEGSKA (reference sequence). Here the CDR3 DNA reads TGCAGTGCTATCCTCGGGACAGCATCCTACAAGCAGTACTTC. Translation gives CSAILGTASYKQYF.

This clonotype came up a few times. J is TRBJ2-1 and V is TRBV7-3; TRBD2 agrees at 7 bases. The CDR3 runs 13 residues. J was trimmed by 10 bases and V by 1 base; bases with no gene match: 4. Germline lookup yields CDR1 SGHTA and CDR2 FQGTGA. The CDR3 spells CASSLSPGGEQFF. CDR3 nucleotides: TGTGCCAGCAGCTTAAGCCCCGGGGGGGAGCAGTTCTTC.

The CDR3 DNA follows: TGTGCCAGCAGCGGAGGTAGCTTACAAGAGACCCAGTACTTC. Translating gives CASSGGSLQETQYF. J is TRBJ2-5 and V is TRBV7-2; D perhaps matches TRBD2 (5 bases). This CDR3 contains 14 residues. Trimming stripped 5 bases from V and 2 bases from J, with 12 bases between. Per the germline V gene, CDR1 is SGHTA and CDR2 is FQGNSA.

A few counts support this clonotype. A read error may produce the germline difference seen at one junction end. This chain joins TRBV29-1 and TRBJ2-5; TRBD1 might be the D (6 bases). The CDR3 covers 14 residues. Germline assignment: CDR1 SQVTM and CDR2 ANQGSEA. CDR3 region: CSVEDPGTWKTQYF. The CDR3 bases are TGCAGCGTCGAAGACCCCGGGACATGGAAGACCCAGTACTTC. Supplemented by reference TRBV29-1 and TRBJ2-5, the full variable domain reads SAVISQKPSRDICQRGTSLTIQCQVDSQVTMMFWYRQQPGQSLTLIATANQGSEATYESGFVIDKFPISRPNLTFSTLTVSNMSPEDSSIYLCSVEDPGTWKTQYFGPGTRLLVL.

This clonotype was seen once. The genes are TRBV29-1 and TRBJ2-3; 8 bases line up with TRBD2. The CDR3 totals 14 residues. Trimming at V came to 5 bases and at J to 2 bases, leaving 6 bases not matched to a gene. Germline lookup yields CDR1 SQVTM and CDR2 ANQGSEA. This CDR3 reads CSVRAGASTDTQYF. The CDR3 bases are TGCAGCGTTCGAGCGGGGGCCTCCACAGATACGCAGTATTTT.

Details on this clonotype: Mismatch with germline at one junction end may stem from a read error. V and J are TRBV9 and TRBJ2-3, with 8 bases lining up with TRBD1. CDR3 length: 14 residues. Germline values: CDR1 SGDLS, CDR2 YYNGEE. The CDR3 is CASGVQGASGTQYF. The CDR3, as DNA: TGCGCCAGCGGCGTCCAGGGGGCATCAGGTACGCAGTATTTT.